These 12 T cell receptor beta chains were sequenced from one sample in a study of Ad26.COV2.S vaccination and SARS-CoV-2 variants. Treatment meaning: roughly 18 received Ad26.COV2.S at low or high dose, single or two shots; five or six received placebo; per-sample allocation not given. Sampling occurred on day 63 after the first vaccine or placebo injection. Clones were read by immunoSEQ multiplex PCR, and TCRdb kept only the in-frame ones, dropping some. The table records about 370,000 clones, 70% to 90% of them present only once. The material sequenced was peripheral blood, taken in a trial of Ad26.COV2.S vaccine versus placebo. These receptors all come from a person between 18 and 59 years old who received the Ad26.COV2.S COVID-19 vaccine or a placebo.

This clone was counted once. The chain links TRBV5-1 to TRBJ1-1; D not resolved. The germline gives CDR1 SGHRS, CDR2 YFSETQ. Trimming removed 4 bases from V and 7 bases from J, with 20 bases in between. The CDR3 consists of 15 residues. CDR3 sequence (DNA): TGCGCCAGCAGCCCCGGCGGGTGGGCTGGCATTGAAGCTTTCTTT. Translating gives CASSPGGWAGIEAFF.

The V gene is TRBV15, the J gene TRBJ1-1, with a possible D match to TRBD1 (6 bases). The CDR3 consists of 15 residues. Trimming left V 0 bases short and J 8 bases short, with 16 bases between. Germline CDR1 LNHNV, CDR2 YYDKDF (reference sequence). CDR3 sequence: CATSRDRGEDREAFF. In DNA form, the CDR3 reads TGTGCCACCAGCAGAGATCGCGGGGAAGACAGGGAAGCTTTCTTT.

The chain is built from TRBV19 and TRBJ2-7; 8 bases match TRBD1. The CDR3 length is 13 residues. After removal of 9 bases from V and 3 bases from J, the junction contained 7 bases not matched to a gene. Germline V gives CDR1 LNHDA, CDR2 SQIVND (reference sequence). The CDR3 is CASTDRENYEQYF. Written as DNA, the CDR3 is TGTGCCAGCACGGACAGGGAAAACTACGAGCAGTACTTC. Using reference TRBV19 and TRBJ2-7 for the parts outside the CDR3, the full variable domain is DGGITQSPKYLFRKEGQNVTLSCEQNLNHDAMYWYRQDPGQGLRLIYYSQIVNDFQKGDIAEGYSVSREKKESFPLTVTSAQKNPTAFYLCASTDRENYEQYFGPGTRLTVT.

The gene calls are TRBV5-5 and TRBJ1-1; unclear D gene. The V gene's germline CDR1 is SGHKS and CDR2 YYEKEE (reference sequence). The CDR3 is made up of 16 amino acids. The V end was cut by 0 bases, the J end by 1 base, with 13 bases between. CDR3 nucleotides: TGTGCCAGCAGCTTGGGCCCTTCCAGGAGGAACACTGAAGCTTTCTTT. This codes for CASSLGPSRRNTEAFF. The whole variable domain, remainder taken from reference TRBV5-5 and TRBJ1-1, is DAGVTQSPTHLIKTRGQQVTLRCSPISGHKSVSWYQQVLGQGPQFIFQYYEKEERGRGNFPDRFSARQFPNYSSELNVNALLLGDSALYLCASSLGPSRRNTEAFFGQGTRLTVV.

The chain combines TRBV14 with TRBJ2-1; perhaps TRBD2 as D (6 bases). V was trimmed by 4 bases and J by 4 bases, leaving 17 bases between them. There are 16 residues in the CDR3. Germline loops: CDR1 SGHDN, CDR2 FVKESK. Here the CDR3 DNA reads TGTGCCAGCAGCCCCGAGGCCGAAGGGAGGTACAATGAGCAGTTCTTC. This gives the protein CASSPEAEGRYNEQFF.

The rearrangement uses TRBV3-1 (or the pseudogene TRBV3-2) and TRBJ2-1; unclear D gene. V was shortened by 0 bases and J by 5 bases, with 5 bases between the two germline ends. The CDR3 loop spans 13 amino acids. Germline CDR1 and CDR2: LGHDT and YNNKEL (reference sequence). The CDR3 reads CASSQDRDNEQFF. The CDR3 nucleotides read TGTGCCAGCAGCCAAGATCGGGACAATGAGCAGTTCTTC.

This sequence joins TRBV2 and TRBJ2-1; 8 bases fit TRBD2. Germline CDR1 SNHLY, CDR2 FYNNEI. CDR3 length: 13 amino acids. The J segment lost 5 bases and the V segment lost 6 bases, leaving 3 bases of the junction unmatched. The CDR3 sequence: CASSLGRDNEQFF. CDR3 DNA: TGTGCCAGCAGCCTCGGGAGGGACAATGAGCAGTTCTTC.

The CDR3 DNA follows: TGCGCCAGCAGCTACTGGACAGGGTTCGGCTACACCTTC. It yields the protein CASSYWTGFGYTF. The gene calls are TRBV5-1 and TRBJ1-2; 8 bases are a match to TRBD1. CDR3 length: 13 residues. Germline values: CDR1 SGHRS, CDR2 YFSETQ. V lost 3 bases and J lost 8; bases outside the gene matches: 6.

This chain uses TRBV6-5 with TRBJ1-1; maybe TRBD1 (5 bases). Per germline, CDR1 MNHEY and CDR2 SVGAGI. The length of the CDR3 is 15 residues. Trimming removed 7 bases at V and 0 bases at J, with 15 bases between. The CDR3 DNA follows: TGTGCCAGCAACCTCCATAGGGGTATGAACACTGAAGCTTTCTTT. Residues: CASNLHRGMNTEAFF.

As concerns this clone: The sample holds other DNA sequences that translate to the same CDR3. The chain combines TRBV6-2 or TRBV6-3 with TRBJ1-1; D not resolved. Trimming pared 5 bases from V and 8 bases from J, leaving 15 bases between. Germline V gene lookup returns CDR1 MNHEY and CDR2 SVGEGT. This CDR3 comprises 13 residues. The CDR3 reads CASSPRGGTEAFF. DNA for the CDR3: TGTGCCAGCAGTCCCAGAGGTGGCACCGAAGCTTTCTTT.

V and J are TRBV7-9 and TRBJ2-1; D possibly corresponds to TRBD1 (7 bases). The length of the CDR3 is 16 residues. The germline CDR1 and CDR2 sequences are SEHNR and FQNEAQ (reference sequence). With 5 bases removed from V and 0 bases from J, the gap between germline ends came to 14 bases. The CDR3 here is CASSARDRTSYNEQFF. The CDR3 region has the DNA TGTGCCAGCAGCGCGCGGGACAGAACCTCCTACAATGAGCAGTTCTTC.

The chain uses TRBV2 and TRBJ2-5; tentatively, D is TRBD1 (6 bases). This CDR3 region has 14 residues. Between the trimmed V and J ends, which lost 3 bases and 7 bases, there was a span of 15 bases. CDR1 and CDR2 (germline): SNHLY, FYNNEI. The DNA for the CDR3 is TGTGCCAGCAGTGATGGGGCAGGGGTTGGGACCCAGTACTTC. This gives the protein CASSDGAGVGTQYF. Using reference TRBV2 and TRBJ2-5 for the parts outside the CDR3, the full variable domain is EPEVTQTPSHQVTQMGQEVILRCVPISNHLYFYWYRQILGQKVEFLVSFYNNEISEKSEIFDDQFSVERPDGSNFTLKIRSTKLEDSAMYFCASSDGAGVGTQYFGPGTRLLVL.